Each of the 6 T cell receptor beta chains below was sequenced from the same sample in a study of Graves' ophthalmopathy and Graves' hyperthyroidism. The authors amplified TCR beta CDR3 regions from RNA transcripts. Second-round multiplex PCR followed a first-round RT-PCR using HTBI primers. TCRdb independently ran MiXCR on the multiplex PCR reads; one entry per CDR3 protein. The sample consists of about 740,000 distinct CDR3 sequences, roughly 40% of them appearing once. Sequencing was performed on peripheral blood. These receptors originate from an adult man with Graves' ophthalmopathy.

This clonotype was seen only a few times. The V call is TRBV2, the J call TRBJ1-1; 8 bases match TRBD1. The CDR3 runs to 15 residues. Germline loops: CDR1 SNHLY, CDR2 FYNNEI. With 7 bases clipped from V and 1 base from J, the junction kept 8 bases outside the gene matches. The CDR3 sequence is CASKPGQGTNTEAFF. In DNA form, the CDR3 reads TGTGCCAGCAAGCCAGGACAGGGAACGAACACTGAAGCTTTCTTT.

This chain connects TRBV11-2 to TRBJ2-5; D uncertain. With 6 bases removed from V and 4 bases from J, the gap between germline ends came to 15 bases. This CDR3 comprises 14 residues. Germline V CDR1 and CDR2: SGHAT, FQNNGV. The CDR3 DNA sequence: TGTGCCAGCAGTTTATCGGCCAGCCGAGAGACCCAGTACTTC. As protein: CASSLSASRETQYF.

The rearrangement uses TRBV25-1 and TRBJ1-1, with a tentative D call TRBD1 (6 bases). The germline V gene has CDR1 MGHDK and CDR2 SYGVNS. The CDR3 is 12 amino acids. Deletions cut 6 bases from V and 5 bases from J, with 10 bases between. The CDR3 loop is CASRQDSTEAFF. The CDR3 DNA follows: TGTGCCAGCAGGCAGGACAGTACTGAAGCTTTCTTT.

The chain is built from TRBV19 and TRBJ1-5; the D is unclear. The CDR3 length is 17 residues. The V and J ends lost 9 bases and 0 bases respectively, with 21 bases between them. Germline V CDR1 and CDR2: LNHDA, SQIVND (reference sequence). The DNA of the CDR3 is TGTGCCAGCAGCTGCGGCAAACAGTGCTATAGCAATCAGCCCCAGCATTTT. This gives the protein CASSCGKQCYSNQPQHF.

The V and J genes are TRBV20-1 and TRBJ1-3; D ambiguous. V was pared by 3 bases and J by 0 bases, with 12 bases between. CDR3 length: 15 amino acids. The germline CDR1 and CDR2 sequences are DFQATT and SNEGSKA (reference sequence). The CDR3 DNA is TGCAGTGCTAGTATCTTCAGGTACTCTGGAAACACCATATATTTT. It is translated as CSASIFRYSGNTIYF.

This clonotype was observed at least ten times. Relative to the germline gene, one junction end is altered; a read error may explain this. J is TRBJ1-4 and V is TRBV20-1; D remains unclear. Germline CDR1 reads DFQATT; CDR2 reads SNEGSKA (reference sequence). CDR3 length: 12 amino acids. The CDR3 spells CSAVKSNEKLFF. The CDR3 coding sequence is TGCAGTGCCGTCAAATCTAACGAAAAACTGTTTTTT.